This T cell receptor (beta chain) was retrieved from a study of control samples from healthy donors and cancer patients. The repertoire was sequenced with immunoSEQ multiplex PCR; TCRdb's copy has only in-frame clones and lacks some. The repertoire holds around 92,000 clones, with approximately 78% as singletons. The CDR3 runs 14 residues. CDR1 and CDR2 (germline): SGHTA, FQGTGA. The V and J ends lost 5 bases and 6 bases respectively, with 15 bases between them. Input material: blood. This chain joins TRBV7-3 and TRBJ2-3; unclear D gene. This clonotype was obtained from a man aged 55 to 70 in good health. The CDR3 bases are TGTGCCAGCAGCCCCGGTGTACAAGGGGATACGCAGTATTTT. This translates into CASSPGVQGDTQYF.